This record looks at one T cell receptor beta chain sequence and its context. Both TCR beta VDJ combination and CDR3 sequence profiling were carried out. Genomic DNA was the template for this profiling. Using its own MiXCR run on the reads, TCRdb lists one record per CDR3 protein. The table shows about 160,000 distinct CDR3 sequences, with 65% to 75% occurring only once. Patients picked for sequencing had shown CD8+CD57+ cell expansion detected by flow cytometry. These data belong to a study of CD8+CD57+ T cells in acquired aplastic anemia. This TCR was recovered from a human donor with aplastic anemia. Sequencing was carried out using sorted CD4+, CD8+, or CD8+CD57+ T cells (not recorded which) from PBMCs.

The CDR3, as DNA: TGTGCCAGCAGTATCGACGGTCCGGGTGGCTACACCTTC. Protein: CASSIDGPGGYTF. The chain has TRBV7-8 and TRBJ1-2, with D uncertain. Deletions cut 6 bases from V and 7 bases from J, with 15 bases between. The CDR3 extends over 13 amino acids. Per germline, CDR1 SGHVS and CDR2 FQNEAQ.